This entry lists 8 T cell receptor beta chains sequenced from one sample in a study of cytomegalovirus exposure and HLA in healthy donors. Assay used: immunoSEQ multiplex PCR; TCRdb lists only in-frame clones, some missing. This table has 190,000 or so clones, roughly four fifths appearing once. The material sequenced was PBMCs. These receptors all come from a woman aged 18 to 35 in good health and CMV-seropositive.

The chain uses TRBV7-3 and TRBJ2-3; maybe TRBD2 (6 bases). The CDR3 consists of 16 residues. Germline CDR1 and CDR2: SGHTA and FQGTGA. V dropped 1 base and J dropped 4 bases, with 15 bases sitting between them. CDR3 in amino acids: CASSLSGGMLADTQYF. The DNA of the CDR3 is TGTGCCAGCAGCTTAAGTGGGGGGATGCTAGCAGATACGCAGTATTTT.

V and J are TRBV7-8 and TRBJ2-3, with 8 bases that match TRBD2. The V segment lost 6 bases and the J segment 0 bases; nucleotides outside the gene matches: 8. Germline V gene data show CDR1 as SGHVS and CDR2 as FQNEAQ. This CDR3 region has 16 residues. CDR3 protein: CASRSLAALSTDTQYF. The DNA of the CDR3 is TGTGCCAGCAGATCACTAGCGGCCCTTAGCACAGATACGCAGTATTTT.

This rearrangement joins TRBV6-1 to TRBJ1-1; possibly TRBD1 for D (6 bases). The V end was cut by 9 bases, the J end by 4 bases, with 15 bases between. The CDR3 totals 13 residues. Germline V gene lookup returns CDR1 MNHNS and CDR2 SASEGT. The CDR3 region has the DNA TGTGCCAGTAAAACAGGGCTGGTCACTGAAGCTTTCTTT. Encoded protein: CASKTGLVTEAFF.

The CDR3 loop reads CASSLGGQNTEAFF. CDR3 coding DNA: TGCGCCAGCAGCTTGGGGGGACAGAACACTGAAGCTTTCTTT. The chain uses TRBV5-1 and TRBJ1-1, with TRBD1 as a possible D gene (6 bases). V gave up 0 bases and J gave up 1 base, with 7 bases separating them. Per germline, CDR1 SGHRS and CDR2 YFSETQ. The CDR3 is 14 amino acids.

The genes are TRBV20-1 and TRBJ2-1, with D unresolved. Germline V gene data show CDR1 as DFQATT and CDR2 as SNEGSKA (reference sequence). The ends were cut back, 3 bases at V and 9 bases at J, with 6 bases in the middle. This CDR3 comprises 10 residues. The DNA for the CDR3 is TGCAGTGCTAGCAGGTCTGAGCAGTTCTTC. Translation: CSASRSEQFF.

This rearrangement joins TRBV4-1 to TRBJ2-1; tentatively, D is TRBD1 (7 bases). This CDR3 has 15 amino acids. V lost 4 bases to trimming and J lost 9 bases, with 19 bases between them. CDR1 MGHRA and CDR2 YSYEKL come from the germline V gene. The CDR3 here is CASSRGETGQGEQFF. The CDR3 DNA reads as TGCGCCAGCAGCCGGGGGGAGACAGGGCAAGGTGAGCAGTTCTTC.

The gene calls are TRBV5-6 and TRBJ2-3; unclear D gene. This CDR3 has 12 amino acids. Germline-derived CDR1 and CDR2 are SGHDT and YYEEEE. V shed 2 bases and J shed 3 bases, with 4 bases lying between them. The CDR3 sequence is CASSFGTDTQYF. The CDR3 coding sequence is TGTGCCAGCAGCTTCGGGACAGATACGCAGTATTTT.

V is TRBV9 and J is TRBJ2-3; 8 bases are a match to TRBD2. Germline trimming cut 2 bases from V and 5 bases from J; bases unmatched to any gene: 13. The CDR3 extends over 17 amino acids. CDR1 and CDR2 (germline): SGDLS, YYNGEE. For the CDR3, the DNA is TGTGCCAGCAGCGTGGATCCGGGACTAGGGTTAAGAGATACGCAGTATTTT. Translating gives CASSVDPGLGLRDTQYF.